This T cell receptor beta chain was recorded in a study of control samples from healthy donors and cancer patients. The assay was immunoSEQ multiplex PCR, and TCRdb's table has in-frame clones only and misses some. The table has 70,000 to 95,000 clones, around 87% seen once. The CDR3 sequence is 17 residues long. CDR1 is SEHNR and CDR2 is FQNEAQ in the germline V gene (reference sequence). Trimming pared 5 bases from V and 2 bases from J, leaving 19 bases between. Sequencing was done on a sample of blood. The rearrangement uses TRBV7-9 and TRBJ2-1; D gene uncertain. This clonotype originated in a man between 50 and 59 years old in good health. DNA for the CDR3: TGTGCCAGCAGCCCCCCACTCTGGGGATTCACCTACAATGAGCAGTTCTTC. It codes for CASSPPLWGFTYNEQFF.